This T cell receptor (beta chain) appears in the sequencing data of a study of identical twins. General study results and limits: Its conclusions, products of cross-sectional statistical analysis, did not come from following the same donors.

The CDR3 contains 13 residues. Trimming removed 6 bases from V and 5 bases from J, with 16 bases in between. The germline gives CDR1 DFQATT, CDR2 SNEGSKA (reference sequence). TCRdb re-called the 5' RACE reads through MiXCR, storing one row per CDR3 protein. The top ten clones hold about an eighth of a sample with roughly 720,000 distinct CDR3 sequences, about 20% of them seen once. Remarks on this clonotype: No antigen is known for it.

The same sample was also studied in work on T cells expressing NK-cell markers. According to that study: The contribution of dominant NKG2C+ clonotypes to CD8+ T cells in about 6 donors was roughly 1.0-7.5%.

Sequenced sample: PBMCs. The chain joins TRBV20-1 to TRBJ1-2; possibly TRBD1 for D (6 bases). The receptor comes from a woman under 30 in good health. The CDR3 DNA sequence: TGCAGTGCAGACCTACAGGGAGGTTATGGCTACACCTTC. Protein sequence: CSADLQGGYGYTF.